These T cell receptor beta chains were read from a single sample in a study of blood T cell repertoires in COVID-19. Only in-frame clones appear in the TCRdb table, and some are missing; sequencing was by immunoSEQ multiplex PCR. Of over 75,000 clones in the sample, less than 85% were seen once. Sample: peripheral blood. All receptors derive from a woman aged 70-85 years with acute or convalescent COVID-19. The CDR3 runs from the conserved cysteine through the conserved F or W. A D gene is named only where the DNA matches it firmly. The size field is filled for only some rows; it gives once, few, many or a size class.

D	J	V	size	DNA	CDR3
TRBD2	TRBJ2-7	TRBV27	-	TGTGCCAGCAGTTTATCGACTAGCGTTACCTACGAGCAGTACTTC	CASSLSTSVTYEQYF
TRBD2	TRBJ2-2	TRBV4-2	-	TGTGCCAGCAGCCAACTAGCGGGGGGGCCCGGGGAGCTGTTTTTT	CASSQLAGGPGELFF
-	TRBJ1-2	TRBV6-5	-	TGTGCCAGCAGAGGGGGTGGGGCTCCCGTTGGCTACACCTTC	CASRGGGAPVGYTF
-	TRBJ2-7	TRBV5-6	-	TGTGCCAGCAGCTTGGTTGGACAGTTCTCCTACGAGCAGTACTTC	CASSLVGQFSYEQYF
TRBD1	TRBJ2-7	TRBV28	-	TGTGCCAGCAGTGGTACCGGGACAGGGATCTACGAGCAGTACTTC	CASSGTGTGIYEQYF
TRBD2	TRBJ2-7	TRBV27	-	TGTGCCAGCAGTCCTCGGGGGACTAGCGGGGCCTACGAGCAGTACTTC	CASSPRGTSGAYEQYF
-	TRBJ1-5	TRBV28	-	TGTGCCAGCATCGCGCAGGGGCTAGGACAGCCCCAGCATTTT	CASIAQGLGQPQHF
-	TRBJ1-1	TRBV25-1	-	TGTGCCAGCAGTGATTGGGAGATGAACACTGAAGCTTTCTTT	CASSDWEMNTEAFF
-	TRBJ1-5	TRBV7-9	-	TGTGCCAGCAGCCCAGACAGTGTAAATCAGCCCCAGCATTTT	CASSPDSVNQPQHF
TRBD1	TRBJ2-1	TRBV29-1	-	TGCAGCGTTACCGCAGGGGGCCCCTCGCAGTTCTTC	CSVTAGGPSQFF
-	TRBJ2-2	TRBV6-5	-	TGTGCCACCCACCTGGTGGGAGCCCACGCCGGGGAGCTGTTTTTT	CATHLVGAHAGELFF
-	TRBJ1-1	TRBV28	-	TGTGCCAGCAGTTTCACAGGCCGTGGGAACACTGAAGCTTTCTTT	CASSFTGRGNTEAFF
TRBD1	TRBJ2-7	TRBV7-9	-	TGTGCCAGCAGCTTAGGGACAGGGGGCGACGGCTACGAGCAGTACTTC	CASSLGTGGDGYEQYF
-	TRBJ1-6	TRBV7-2	-	TGTGCCAGCAGCTTAGCGGGGGGGAGGAATTCACCCCTCCACTTT	CASSLAGGRNSPLHF
-	TRBJ2-3	TRBV27	-	TGTGCCAGCAGTAACCTCCTTAGGCAGGGCACAGATACGCAGTATTTT	CASSNLLRQGTDTQYF
TRBD2	TRBJ2-1	TRBV4-2	-	TGTGCCAGCAGCCAAGTAGACGGGGGGACCCCACTTAATGAGCAGTTCTTC	CASSQVDGGTPLNEQFF
-	TRBJ1-5	TRBV6-5	-	TGTGCCAGCAGTTCAGTGTCTAATCAGCCCCAGCATTTT	CASSSVSNQPQHF
TRBD2	TRBJ2-5	TRBV20-1	once	TGCAGTACTAGTGGCACTAGCGGGAGCCTGGGGGGTGGAGAGACCCAGTACTTC	CSTSGTSGSLGGGETQYF
-	TRBJ2-3	TRBV7-8	-	TGTGCCAGCTGGAGGACAGCTAGCACAGATACGCAGTATTTT	CASWRTASTDTQYF
-	TRBJ1-5	TRBV19	-	TGTGCCAGTAGTACAGGCAATCAGCCCCAGCATTTT	CASSTGNQPQHF
TRBD1	TRBJ2-7	TRBV19	once	TGTGCCAGTAGTCTCAGACAGGGCCTCTACGAGCAGTACTTC	CASSLRQGLYEQYF
-	TRBJ1-3	TRBV7-2	-	TGTGCCAGCAGAGACAGCGTTGGAGGAAACACCATATATTTT	CASRDSVGGNTIYF
TRBD2	TRBJ2-3	TRBV9	-	TGTGCCAGCAGCGTAGTTTTGGGGGGGTCTTTAATTTTT	CASSVVLGGSLIF
TRBD1	TRBJ2-7	TRBV30	-	TGTGCCTGGAGAGGACAGGACAGCTCCTACGAGCAGTACTTC	CAWRGQDSSYEQYF
TRBD1	TRBJ1-6	TRBV11-3	-	TGTGCCAGCAGCTCGACAGGGTTGGGGGGCTATAATTCACCCCTCCACTTT	CASSSTGLGGYNSPLHF
-	TRBJ2-5	TRBV2	-	TGTGCCAGCCGAGGGGGAGGGGTGGAGACCCAGTACTTC	CASRGGGVETQYF
TRBD2	TRBJ2-5	TRBV5-1	once	TGCGCCAGCAGCTCTGGACTAGCGGGAGGAAGTCAAGAGACCCAGTACTTC	CASSSGLAGGSQETQYF
TRBD2	TRBJ2-2	TRBV7-9	-	TGTGCCAGCAGCTTAGATGGGACTAGGTCCGGGGAGCTGTTTTTT	CASSLDGTRSGELFF
TRBD1	TRBJ1-6	TRBV28	-	TGTGCCAGCAGTTTCGGGACAGGGATTTCACCCCTCCACTTT	CASSFGTGISPLHF
TRBD1	TRBJ1-2	TRBV9	few	TGTGCCAGCAGCCCTGGACAGGGGGTGGACTATAGCGGCTACACCTTC	CASSPGQGVDYSGYTF
TRBD2	TRBJ2-3	TRBV29-1	-	TGCAGCGGATCCACTAGCGCAGATACGCAGTATTTT	CSGSTSADTQYF
-	TRBJ2-7	TRBV2	-	TGTGCCAGCAGTGTAGACAGATCTTACGAGCAGTACTTC	CASSVDRSYEQYF
-	TRBJ2-1	TRBV14	-	TGTGCCAGCAGCCGAAAATCCGGGGGTGAGCAGTTCTTC	CASSRKSGGEQFF
-	TRBJ2-3	TRBV7-9	-	TGTGCCAGCAGCTTTACAGAACAGTCTAGCACAGATACGCAGTATTTT	CASSFTEQSSTDTQYF
-	TRBJ2-2	TRBV19	-	TGTGCCAGTAGTATAGATGAAGTGGCGGGAAGGACCGGGGAGCTGTTTTTT	CASSIDEVAGRTGELFF
TRBD2	TRBJ2-7	TRBV7-9	-	TGTGCCAGCAGCTTTTCGGGAGGGTCCTACGAGCAGTACTTC	CASSFSGGSYEQYF
-	TRBJ1-2	TRBV14	-	TGTGCCAGCAGCCAAGGCAGGAAGAGACCGGACTATGGCTACACCTTC	CASSQGRKRPDYGYTF
TRBD2	TRBJ2-7	TRBV5-1	-	TGCGCCAGCAGCTTGGGAGGGACTAGCCGCTACGAGCAGTACTTC	CASSLGGTSRYEQYF
TRBD1	TRBJ1-4	TRBV28	-	TGTGCCAGCAGCCTGGACAGGGTCAAGGAAAAACTGTTTTTT	CASSLDRVKEKLFF
-	TRBJ1-5	TRBV20-1	-	TGCAGTGCGAGTCAAGGGAGCTCTAATCAGCCCCAGCATTTT	CSASQGSSNQPQHF
-	TRBJ1-3	TRBV7-9	-	TGTGCCAGCAGCTTGGACAGTGCTGGAAACACCATATATTTT	CASSLDSAGNTIYF
TRBD1	TRBJ2-2	TRBV10-3	few	TGTGCCATCACCCCGGGACAGGGCCCTACCGGGGAGCTGTTTTTT	CAITPGQGPTGELFF
-	TRBJ1-2	TRBV5-4	-	TGTGCCAGCAGCGAAGGACATAACTATGGCTACACCTTC	CASSEGHNYGYTF
TRBD1	TRBJ2-7	TRBV4-3	-	TGCGCCAGCAGCCTCTACACCGGGACAGGGGGCCACGAGCAGTACTTC	CASSLYTGTGGHEQYF
-	TRBJ1-1	TRBV7-9	-	TGTGCCAGCAGCCCCCGCGGAGTTTCCACTGAAGCTTTCTTT	CASSPRGVSTEAFF
TRBD2	TRBJ2-5	TRBV29-1	-	TGCAGCGTATTACTAGCGGGAGGGCCGGTGGCCCAGTACTTC	CSVLLAGGPVAQYF
-	TRBJ2-7	TRBV7-9	-	TGTGCCAGCAGGACCACGGGACTTCTGTCCTACGAGCAGTACTTC	CASRTTGLLSYEQYF
TRBD1	TRBJ1-3	TRBV6-1	-	TGTGCCAGCAGTGAAAGGGGACAGTTTGGAAACACCATATATTTT	CASSERGQFGNTIYF
TRBD2	TRBJ2-3	TRBV4-2	-	TGTGCCAGCAGCCAAGAAGTAAGCGGGACGACCACAGATACGCAGTATTTT	CASSQEVSGTTTDTQYF
-	TRBJ2-5	TRBV4-2	-	TGTGCCAGCAGCCAAGGTCATAGCGGAGGGATCCAAGAGACCCAGTACTTC	CASSQGHSGGIQETQYF